The sequence of this TCR beta chain was determined in a study of Graves' ophthalmopathy and Graves' hyperthyroidism (dated by TCRdb to between 2018 and 2020). Looking at the study overall: Hyperthyroidism was defined as stable when no progression to ophthalmopathy occurred within 18 months of follow-up. The study used signatures of the TCR beta repertoire to tell Graves' ophthalmopathy apart from Graves' hyperthyroidism and to predict which patients would progress to ophthalmopathy. In total, around 130 blood samples were TCR-sequenced: approximately 42 ophthalmopathy, under 85 hyperthyroidism and approximately 17 hyperthyroidism-to-ophthalmopathy patients. To explore V-J signatures distinguishing ophthalmopathy from hyperthyroidism, a discovery set of around 97 patients (43 ophthalmopathy, 57 stable hyperthyroidism) was enrolled. An independent validation cohort was composed of approximately 19 hyperthyroidism patients and around 16 patients who later progressed from hyperthyroidism to ophthalmopathy. In six hyperthyroidism patients, T-cell repertoires of thyroid tissue and blood were compared. Once sampling was done, hyperthyroidism patients were given methimazole at a starting dose of 30 mg daily, while ophthalmopathy patients were given high-dose intravenous methylprednisolone.

Comments on this clonotype: Its antigen remains unidentified. No quality values exist for individual bases; no much larger clone is one base distant.

Patients with hyperthyroidism were aged 18 to 65 years, had been newly diagnosed, and had a disease duration of less than 2 months. Patients with other autoimmune diseases, uncontrolled infections, pregnancy or lactation were excluded. Diagnosis relied on clinical symptoms, serum thyroxine, TRAb, thyroid ultrasound and orbital computed tomography. Total RNA was extracted using Trizol reagent, and RNA quality was checked on an Agilent 2100 Bioanalyzer. What the authors observed across the whole study: Most expanded thyroid clonotypes with a frequency above 0.001 also appeared in blood, which suggests that blood repertoires may reflect the immune response in the thyroid. No statistical method was used to set the sample size in advance, and the investigators knew which group each participant was assigned to. In cross-validation, the 13-signature model distinguished ophthalmopathy from stable hyperthyroidism with almost 90% sensitivity and around 82% specificity, and in the test set the corresponding values were 80% and 75%. In validation, the model predicted ophthalmopathy progression with more than 55% sensitivity and about 77% specificity; some twelve predicted patients were CT-confirmed with GO in a median of approximately 6.5 months.

V loses 6 bases at its end and J loses 4 bases; junction bases beyond the gene matches: 8. The CDR3 contains 15 residues, cysteine and phenylalanine counted. The CDR3 DNA has 45 bases and is translated from base 1. Sequences SGDLS (CDR1) and YYNGEE (CDR2) are obtained from the germline V gene. For repertoire sequencing, TCR beta CDR3 regions were amplified from RNA transcripts. The first round was an RT-PCR using HTBI primers with the Qiagen OneStep RT-PCR kit, and this first round was followed by a second-round multiplex PCR, then size selection and purification. The libraries underwent paired-end sequencing with 100 bp reads on an Illumina HiSeq2000. Under the source paper's analysis protocol: SOAPnuke was used to process the reads, removing any read that contained adapters or uncalled bases, had a mean Phred below 15, or lacked an exact match to the constant primer or identifier. High-quality paired reads were merged with COPE v1.2.5. Each unique nucleotide sequence was defined as a clonotype, and clonotypes were aligned to IMGT TRB V, D and J references with MiTCR v1.1. The analysis was limited to V-J combinations with a frequency above 0.0001, which together covered roughly 99% of the repertoires. For each V-J combination, a TCR clonal expansion and chaos score was defined as F50 clonal expansion divided by the chaos observed in the TCRdist matrix. Welch's t-statistics and random forest were used to narrow the features down to over ten V-J combinations, which were then fed into a naive Bayes classifier. The Morisita-Horn index was used to measure how similar the thyroid and blood repertoires were. The public reads were reprocessed in TCRdb via fastp at Q25 and MiXCR, keeping in-frame beta chains. Rows are combined by CDR3 protein, so each entry shows the most common genes and DNA. These V and J calls derive from TCRdb rather than the authors' analysis. The sample includes around 1.1 million distinct CDR3 sequences, with about 36% observed a single time. The ten largest clones capture 11% of the sample.

Source material: peripheral blood or thyroid tissue (not recorded which). This chain joins TRBV9 to TRBJ1-4, and TRBD1 aligns with 8 junction nucleotides. This TCR derives from an adult man with Graves' hyperthyroidism. The sequence in DNA is TGTGCCAGCACTCGCTCAGGGGGCAATAATGAAAAACTGTTTTTT. It translates as CASTRSGGNNEKLFF. The entire variable domain, with the stretches around the CDR3 drawn from the reference TRBV9 and TRBJ1-4 proteins, is DSGVTQTPKHLITATGQRVTLRCSPRSGDLSVYWYQQSLDQGLQFLIQYYNGEERAKGNILERFSAQQFPDLHSELNLSSLELGDSALYFCASTRSGGNNEKLFFGSGTQLSVL.